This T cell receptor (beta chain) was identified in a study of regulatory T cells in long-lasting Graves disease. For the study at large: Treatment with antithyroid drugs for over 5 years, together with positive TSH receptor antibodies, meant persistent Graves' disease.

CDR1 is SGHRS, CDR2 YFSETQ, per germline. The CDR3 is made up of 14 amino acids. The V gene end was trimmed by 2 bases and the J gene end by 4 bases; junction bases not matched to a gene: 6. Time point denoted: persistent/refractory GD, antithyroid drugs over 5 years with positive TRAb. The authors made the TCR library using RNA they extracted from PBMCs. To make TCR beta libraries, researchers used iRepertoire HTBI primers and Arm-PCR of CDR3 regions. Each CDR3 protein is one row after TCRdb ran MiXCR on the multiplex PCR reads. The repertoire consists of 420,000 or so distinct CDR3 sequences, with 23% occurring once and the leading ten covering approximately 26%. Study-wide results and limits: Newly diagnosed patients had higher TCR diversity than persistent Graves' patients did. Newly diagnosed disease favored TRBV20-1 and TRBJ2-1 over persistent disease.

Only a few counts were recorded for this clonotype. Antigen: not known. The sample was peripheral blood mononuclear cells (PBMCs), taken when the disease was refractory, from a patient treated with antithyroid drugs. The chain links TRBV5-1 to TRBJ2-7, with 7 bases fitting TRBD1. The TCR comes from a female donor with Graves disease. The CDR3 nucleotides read TGCGCCAGCAGCTTCCCGGGACAGAGATACGAGCAGTACTTC. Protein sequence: CASSFPGQRYEQYF.